This T cell receptor beta chain was retrieved from a study of cytomegalovirus exposure and HLA in healthy donors. Overall study findings and caveats: Accurate prediction of most subjects' HLA-A and HLA-B alleles from TCR beta sequences was reported. Cytomegalovirus association was assigned to about 150 TCR beta chains.

The PCR ran on 60 Vbeta and 13 Jbeta primers. The repertoire was sequenced with immunoSEQ multiplex PCR; TCRdb's copy has only in-frame clones and lacks some. The sample records around 120,000 clones, 80% being singletons. Germline loops: CDR1 MDHEN, CDR2 SYDVKM. Between the trimmed V and J ends, which lost 6 bases and 3 bases, there was a span of 12 bases. The CDR3 length is 13 residues. With respect to this clone: As yet, its antigen is unknown.

This chain uses TRBV28 with TRBJ2-7; no clear D. This TCR derives from a young man in good health and CMV-seronegative. The specimen was PBMCs. The CDR3 is CASSSGGDYEQYF. CDR3 DNA: TGTGCCAGCAGCTCAGGTGGCGACTACGAGCAGTACTTC.